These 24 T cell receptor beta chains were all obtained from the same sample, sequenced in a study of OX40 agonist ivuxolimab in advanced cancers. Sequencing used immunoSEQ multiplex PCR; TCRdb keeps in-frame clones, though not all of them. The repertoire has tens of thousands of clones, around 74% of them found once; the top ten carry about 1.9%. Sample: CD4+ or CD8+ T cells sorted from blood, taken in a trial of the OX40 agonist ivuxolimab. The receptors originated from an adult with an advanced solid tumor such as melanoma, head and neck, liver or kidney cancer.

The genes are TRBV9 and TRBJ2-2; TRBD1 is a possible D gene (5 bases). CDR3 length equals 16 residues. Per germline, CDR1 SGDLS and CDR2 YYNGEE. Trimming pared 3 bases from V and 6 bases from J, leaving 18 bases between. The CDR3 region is CASSEGLPIWAGELFF. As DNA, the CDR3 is TGTGCCAGCAGCGAGGGGCTACCGATTTGGGCCGGGGAGCTGTTTTTT. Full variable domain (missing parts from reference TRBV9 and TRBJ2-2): DSGVTQTPKHLITATGQRVTLRCSPRSGDLSVYWYQQSLDQGLQFLIQYYNGEERAKGNILERFSAQQFPDLHSELNLSSLELGDSALYFCASSEGLPIWAGELFFGEGSRLTVL.

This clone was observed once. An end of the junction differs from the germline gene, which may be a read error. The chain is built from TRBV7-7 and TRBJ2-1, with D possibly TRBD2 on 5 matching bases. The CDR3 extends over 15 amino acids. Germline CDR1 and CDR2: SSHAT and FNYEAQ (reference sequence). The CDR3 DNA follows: TGTGCTAGCAGCGAGCGGAGGAGCTCCTACAATGAGCAGTTCTTC. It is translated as CASSERRSSYNEQFF.

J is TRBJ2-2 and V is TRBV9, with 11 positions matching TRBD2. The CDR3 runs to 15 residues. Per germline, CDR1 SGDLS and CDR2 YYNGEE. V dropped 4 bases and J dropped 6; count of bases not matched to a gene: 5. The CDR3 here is CASSFTSGGPGELFF. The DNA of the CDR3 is TGTGCCAGCAGCTTCACTAGCGGGGGCCCCGGGGAGCTGTTTTTT.

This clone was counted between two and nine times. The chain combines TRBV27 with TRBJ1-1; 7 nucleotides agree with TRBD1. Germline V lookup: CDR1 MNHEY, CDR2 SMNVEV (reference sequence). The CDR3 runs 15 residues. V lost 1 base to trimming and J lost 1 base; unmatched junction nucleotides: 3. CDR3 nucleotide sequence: TGTGCCAGCAGTTTATATCCAGGGGGGAACACTGAAGCTTTCTTT. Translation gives CASSLYPGGNTEAFF.

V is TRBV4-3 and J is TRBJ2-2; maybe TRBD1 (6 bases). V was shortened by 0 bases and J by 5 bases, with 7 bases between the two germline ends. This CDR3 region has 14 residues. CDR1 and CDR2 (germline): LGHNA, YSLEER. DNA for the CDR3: TGCGCCAGCAGCCAAGAGGGGGCGACCGGGGAGCTGTTTTTT. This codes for CASSQEGATGELFF.

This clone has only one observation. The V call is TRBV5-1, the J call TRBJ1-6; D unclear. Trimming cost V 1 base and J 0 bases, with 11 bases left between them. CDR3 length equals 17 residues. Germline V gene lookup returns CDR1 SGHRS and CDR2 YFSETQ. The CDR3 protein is CASSLSAESSYNSPLHF. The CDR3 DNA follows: TGCGCCAGCAGCTTGTCGGCAGAGAGCTCCTATAATTCACCCCTCCACTTT.

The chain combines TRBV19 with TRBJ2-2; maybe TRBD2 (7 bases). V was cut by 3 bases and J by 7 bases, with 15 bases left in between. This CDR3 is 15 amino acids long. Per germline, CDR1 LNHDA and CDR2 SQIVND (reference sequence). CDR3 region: CASSMAGARSGELFF. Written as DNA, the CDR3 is TGTGCCAGTAGTATGGCGGGGGCGCGGAGCGGGGAGCTGTTTTTT.

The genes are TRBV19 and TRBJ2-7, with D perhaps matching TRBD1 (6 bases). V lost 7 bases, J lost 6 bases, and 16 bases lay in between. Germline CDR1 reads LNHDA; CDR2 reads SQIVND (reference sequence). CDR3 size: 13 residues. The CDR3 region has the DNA TGTGCCAGTACGGACAGAGAAGCTTCCGAGCAGTACTTC. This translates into CASTDREASEQYF.

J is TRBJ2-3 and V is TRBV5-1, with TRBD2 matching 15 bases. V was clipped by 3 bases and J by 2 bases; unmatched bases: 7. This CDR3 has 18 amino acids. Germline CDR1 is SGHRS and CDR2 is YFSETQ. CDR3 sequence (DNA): TGCGCCAGCAGCTCCGGGACTAGCGGGGGGCGGGTCACAGATACGCAGTATTTT. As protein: CASSSGTSGGRVTDTQYF.

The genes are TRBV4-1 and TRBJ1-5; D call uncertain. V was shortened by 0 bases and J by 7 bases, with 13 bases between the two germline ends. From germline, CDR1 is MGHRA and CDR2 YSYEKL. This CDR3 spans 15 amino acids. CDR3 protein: CASSQDGSFDQPQHF. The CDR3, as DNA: TGCGCCAGCAGCCAAGATGGCAGCTTCGACCAGCCCCAGCATTTT.

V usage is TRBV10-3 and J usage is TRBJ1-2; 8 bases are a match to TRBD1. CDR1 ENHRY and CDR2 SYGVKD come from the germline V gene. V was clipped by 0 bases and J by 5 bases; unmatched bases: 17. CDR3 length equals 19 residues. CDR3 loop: CAISESVEGAGGLPYGYTF. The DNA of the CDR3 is TGTGCCATCAGTGAGTCTGTAGAGGGGGCAGGGGGCCTTCCTTATGGCTACACCTTC.

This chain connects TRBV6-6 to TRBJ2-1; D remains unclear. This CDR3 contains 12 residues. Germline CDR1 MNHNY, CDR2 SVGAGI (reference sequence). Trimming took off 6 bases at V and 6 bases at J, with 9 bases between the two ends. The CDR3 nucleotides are TGTGCCAGCAGGGATCCCTCCAATGAGCAGTTCTTC. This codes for CASRDPSNEQFF.

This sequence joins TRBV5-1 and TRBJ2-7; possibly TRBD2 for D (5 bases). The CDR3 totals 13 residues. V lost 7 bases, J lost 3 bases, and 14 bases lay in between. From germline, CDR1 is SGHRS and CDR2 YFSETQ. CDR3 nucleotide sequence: TGCGCCAGCGCGGTGGCTAGCAGCTACGAGCAGTACTTC. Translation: CASAVASSYEQYF.

CDR3 in amino acids: CASSSPLTGERAFF. The CDR3 DNA reads TGTGCCAGCAGTTCCCCCCTAACGGGGGAGCGAGCTTTCTTT. The rearrangement joins TRBV27 to TRBJ1-1; D possibly corresponds to TRBD1 (5 bases). The CDR3 extends over 14 amino acids. V lost 4 bases and J 10 bases, leaving 19 bases between the germline ends. Germline V gene lookup returns CDR1 MNHEY and CDR2 SMNVEV (reference sequence).

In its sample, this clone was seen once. The CDR3 nucleotides read TGTGCCAGCAGTTCCGGGACACCCTCGAGTTCTGGGGCCAACGTCCTGACTTTC. It translates to CASSSGTPSSSGANVLTF. The chain uses TRBV28 and TRBJ2-6; maybe TRBD1 (6 bases). CDR1 and CDR2 (germline): MDHEN, SYDVKM. The CDR3 has 18 residues. V lost 4 bases, J lost 1 base, and 17 bases lay in between.

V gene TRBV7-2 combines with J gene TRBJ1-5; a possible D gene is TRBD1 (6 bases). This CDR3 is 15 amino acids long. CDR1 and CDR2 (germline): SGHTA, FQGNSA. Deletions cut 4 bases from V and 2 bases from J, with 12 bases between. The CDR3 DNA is TGTGCCAGCAGCTCTGCTGGGGGCGGCAATCAGCCCCAGCATTTT. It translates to CASSSAGGGNQPQHF.

Here the CDR3 reads CAYSRDRGYTNEKLFF. CDR3 nucleotide sequence: TGTGCCTACAGCCGGGACAGGGGGTATACTAATGAAAAACTGTTTTTT. The chain links TRBV30 to TRBJ1-4, with 11 bases identical to TRBD1. V trimming: 7 bases; J trimming: 2 bases; junction bases outside the gene matches: 9. The CDR3 runs 16 residues. Germline CDR1 and CDR2: GTSNPN and SVGIG (reference sequence).

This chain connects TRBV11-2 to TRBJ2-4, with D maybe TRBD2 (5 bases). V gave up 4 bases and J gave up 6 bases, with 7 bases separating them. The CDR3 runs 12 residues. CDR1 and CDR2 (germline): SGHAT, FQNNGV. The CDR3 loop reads CASSSGLNIQYF. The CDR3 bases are TGTGCCAGCAGCTCTGGACTAAACATTCAGTACTTC.

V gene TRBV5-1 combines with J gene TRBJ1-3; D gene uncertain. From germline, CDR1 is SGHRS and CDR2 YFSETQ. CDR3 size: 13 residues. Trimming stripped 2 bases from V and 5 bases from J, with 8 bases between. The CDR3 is CASSFGIRNTIYF. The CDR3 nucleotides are TGCGCCAGCAGCTTCGGCATCAGAAACACCATATATTTT.

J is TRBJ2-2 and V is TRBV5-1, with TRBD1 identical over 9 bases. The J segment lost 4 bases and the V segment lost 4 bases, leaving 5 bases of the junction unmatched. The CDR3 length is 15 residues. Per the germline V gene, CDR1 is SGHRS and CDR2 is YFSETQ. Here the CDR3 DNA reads TGCGCCAGCAGCCTACAGGGGGCCAGCACCGGGGAGCTGTTTTTT. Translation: CASSLQGASTGELFF. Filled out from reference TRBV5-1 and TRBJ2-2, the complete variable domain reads KAGVTQTPRYLIKTRGQQVTLSCSPISGHRSVSWYQQTPGQGLQFLFEYFSETQRNKGNFPGRFSGRQFSNSRSEMNVSTLELGDSALYLCASSLQGASTGELFFGEGSRLTVL.

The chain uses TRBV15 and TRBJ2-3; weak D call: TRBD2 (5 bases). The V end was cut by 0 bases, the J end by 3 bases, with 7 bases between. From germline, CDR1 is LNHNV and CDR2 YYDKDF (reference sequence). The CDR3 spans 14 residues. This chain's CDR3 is CATSRDGSTDTQYF. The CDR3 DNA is TGTGCCACCAGCAGAGATGGGAGTACAGATACGCAGTATTTT.

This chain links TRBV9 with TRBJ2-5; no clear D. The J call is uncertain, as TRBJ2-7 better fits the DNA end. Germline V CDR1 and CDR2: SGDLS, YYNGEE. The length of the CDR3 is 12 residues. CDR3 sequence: CASPRGFYEQYF. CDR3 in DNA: TGTGCCAGTCCCCGTGGGTTTTACGAGCAGTACTTC.

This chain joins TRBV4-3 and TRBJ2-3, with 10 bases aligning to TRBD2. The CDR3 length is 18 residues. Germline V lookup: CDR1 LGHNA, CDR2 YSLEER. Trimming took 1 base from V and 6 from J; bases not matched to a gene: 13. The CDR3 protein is CASSQGVSSGGAGDTQYF. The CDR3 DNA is TGCGCCAGCAGCCAAGGGGTTTCAAGCGGGGGGGCAGGGGATACGCAGTATTTT.

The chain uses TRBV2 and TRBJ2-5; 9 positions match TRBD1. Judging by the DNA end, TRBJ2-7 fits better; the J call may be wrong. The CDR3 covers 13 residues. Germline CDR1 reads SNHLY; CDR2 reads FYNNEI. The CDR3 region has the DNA TGTGCCAGCAGGACAGGGGGGGTCTACGAGCAGTACTTC. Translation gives CASRTGGVYEQYF.